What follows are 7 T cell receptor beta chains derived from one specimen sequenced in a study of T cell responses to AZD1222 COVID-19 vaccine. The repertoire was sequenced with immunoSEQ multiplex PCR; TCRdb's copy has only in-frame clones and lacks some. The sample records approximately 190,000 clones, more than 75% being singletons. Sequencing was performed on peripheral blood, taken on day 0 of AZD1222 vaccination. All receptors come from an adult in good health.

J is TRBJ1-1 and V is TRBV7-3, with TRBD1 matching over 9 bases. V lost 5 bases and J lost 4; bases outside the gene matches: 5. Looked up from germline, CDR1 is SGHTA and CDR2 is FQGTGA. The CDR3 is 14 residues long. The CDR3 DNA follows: TGTGCCAGCAGCGCGACAGGGGGGAGCACTGAAGCTTTCTTT. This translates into CASSATGGSTEAFF.

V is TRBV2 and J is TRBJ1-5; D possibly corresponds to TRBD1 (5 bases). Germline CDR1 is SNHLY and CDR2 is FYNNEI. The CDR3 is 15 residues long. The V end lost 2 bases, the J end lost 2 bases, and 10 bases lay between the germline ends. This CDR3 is CASSEPLRGNQPQHF. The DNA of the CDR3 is TGTGCCAGCAGTGAACCCCTCAGGGGCAATCAGCCCCAGCATTTT.

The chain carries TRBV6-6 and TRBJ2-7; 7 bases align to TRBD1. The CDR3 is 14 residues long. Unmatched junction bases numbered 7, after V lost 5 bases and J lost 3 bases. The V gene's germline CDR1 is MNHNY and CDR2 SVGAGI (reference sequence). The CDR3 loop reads CASSLRDSGYEQYF. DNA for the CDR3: TGTGCCAGCAGTCTCCGGGACAGCGGCTACGAGCAGTACTTC.

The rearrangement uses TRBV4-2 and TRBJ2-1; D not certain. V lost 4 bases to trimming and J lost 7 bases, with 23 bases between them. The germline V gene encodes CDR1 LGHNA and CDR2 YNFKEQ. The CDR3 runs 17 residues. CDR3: CASSLQIGWTPWNEQFF. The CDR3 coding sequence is TGTGCCAGCAGCCTACAGATTGGTTGGACCCCGTGGAATGAGCAGTTCTTC.

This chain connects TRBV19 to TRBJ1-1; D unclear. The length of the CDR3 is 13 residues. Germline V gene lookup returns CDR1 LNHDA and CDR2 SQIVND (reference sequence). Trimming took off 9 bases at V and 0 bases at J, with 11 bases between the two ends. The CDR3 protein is CASKFNLNTEAFF. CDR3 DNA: TGTGCCAGCAAATTTAACTTGAACACTGAAGCTTTCTTT.

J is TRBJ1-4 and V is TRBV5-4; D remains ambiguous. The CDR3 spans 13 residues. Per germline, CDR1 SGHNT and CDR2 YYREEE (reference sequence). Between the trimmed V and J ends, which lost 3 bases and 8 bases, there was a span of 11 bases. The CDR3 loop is CASSSPYQEKLFF. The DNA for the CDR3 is TGTGCCAGCAGCTCGCCCTACCAAGAAAAACTGTTTTTT.

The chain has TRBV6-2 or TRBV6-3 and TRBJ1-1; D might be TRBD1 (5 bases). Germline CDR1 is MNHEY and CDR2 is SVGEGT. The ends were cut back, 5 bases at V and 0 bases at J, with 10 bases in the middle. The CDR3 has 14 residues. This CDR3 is CASSPGGMNTEAFF. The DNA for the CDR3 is TGTGCCAGCAGTCCCGGGGGGATGAACACTGAAGCTTTCTTT.